The 31 T cell receptor beta chains listed next were all sequenced from one sample in a study of CD4 T cells in relation to SARS-CoV-2 and coronaviruses. Antigens for these TCRs are unknown. Only in-frame clones appear in the TCRdb table, and some are missing; sequencing was by immunoSEQ multiplex PCR. The sample holds almost 30,000 clones, over 60% seen once. CD4+ T cells from unexposed donors were obtained before the COVID-19 pandemic (2011-2018). Isolation of CD4+ T cells took place after less than twelve days in culture. Sequenced: CD4+ T cells from PBMCs, cultured in vitro. Receptors originate from a human donor in good health.

The chain employs TRBV2 and TRBJ1-2; D uncertain. This CDR3 is built from 13 residues. V was clipped by 3 bases and J by 2 bases, with 7 bases between them. CDR1 is SNHLY and CDR2 is FYNNEI in the germline V gene. The CDR3 DNA reads TGTGCCAGCAGTGAGAGGGAAAACTATGGCTACACCTTC. Amino acid sequence: CASSERENYGYTF.

The gene calls are TRBV10-3 and TRBJ1-5, with D uncertain. The V end was cut by 11 bases, the J end by 1 base, with 18 bases between. The CDR3 spans 15 residues. CDR1 ENHRY and CDR2 SYGVKD come from the germline V gene. The CDR3 region has the DNA TGTGCCTCCTGTGCCGGGATACAGAGCAATCAGCCCCAGCATTTT. It is translated as CASCAGIQSNQPQHF.

The CDR3, as DNA: TGTGCCAGCAGCTTGGAGGTGAACACTGAAGCTTTCTTT. This gives the protein CASSLEVNTEAFF. The gene calls are TRBV5-4 and TRBJ1-1; D remains unclear. The V end lost 0 bases, the J end lost 0 bases, and 3 bases lay between the germline ends. The CDR3 consists of 13 residues. Per germline, CDR1 SGHNT and CDR2 YYREEE (reference sequence).

The chain is built from TRBV7-9 and TRBJ2-1; 8 nucleotides agree with TRBD2. V shed 8 bases and J 6 bases; nucleotides not matched to a gene: 15. Germline V CDR1 and CDR2: SEHNR, FQNEAQ (reference sequence). The CDR3 totals 16 residues. CDR3 nucleotide sequence: TGTGCCAGCGGCGTAGCGGGAACCACTAGATCCAATGAGCAGTTCTTC. Amino acid sequence: CASGVAGTTRSNEQFF.

In its sample, this clone was seen a few times. The V gene is TRBV5-1, the J gene TRBJ2-5; D gene uncertain. The CDR3 length is 14 residues. V lost 4 bases and J lost 2, with 12 bases in between. Per germline, CDR1 SGHRS and CDR2 YFSETQ. The CDR3 DNA is TGCGCCAGCAGCCTCTCCACCAGTCAAGAGACCCAGTACTTC. It is translated as CASSLSTSQETQYF.

The genes are TRBV4-1 and TRBJ2-1; 8 nucleotides agree with TRBD2. V shed 5 bases and J 9 bases; nucleotides not matched to a gene: 9. Germline CDR1 is MGHRA and CDR2 is YSYEKL. The CDR3 runs to 14 residues. Written as DNA, the CDR3 is TGCGCCAGCAGCGTTCAGCGGGGGCGGGGTGAGCAGTTCTTC. Its protein is CASSVQRGRGEQFF.

The chain carries TRBV19 and TRBJ2-6; D is undetermined. The CDR3 extends over 14 amino acids. V lost 2 bases, J lost 1 base, and 3 bases lay in between. Per germline, CDR1 LNHDA and CDR2 SQIVND (reference sequence). The CDR3 sequence: CASSIMSGANVLTF. CDR3 nucleotides: TGTGCCAGTAGTATAATGTCTGGGGCCAACGTCCTGACTTTC.

V and J are TRBV29-1 and TRBJ1-2; a possible D gene is TRBD1 (5 bases). Looked up from germline, CDR1 is SQVTM and CDR2 is ANQGSEA. V was shortened by 6 bases and J by 6 bases, with 8 bases between the two germline ends. CDR3 length equals 10 residues. CDR3 sequence reads: CSVYRNGYTF. The CDR3 DNA sequence: TGCAGCGTGTACAGGAATGGCTACACCTTC.

The V call is TRBV6-5, the J call TRBJ2-1, with TRBD2 matching over 10 bases. Germline V gives CDR1 MNHEY, CDR2 SVGAGI. The junction had 9 bases not matched to a gene; V was cut back by 10 bases and J by 6 bases. The CDR3 contains 14 residues. CDR3 amino acids: CAIQAGGLVNEQFF. The CDR3 nucleotides read TGTGCCATCCAAGCGGGAGGGTTGGTCAATGAGCAGTTCTTC.

The rearrangement uses TRBV7-8 and TRBJ2-7, with D perhaps matching TRBD2 (5 bases). Trimming left V 5 bases short and J 1 base short, with 18 bases between. This CDR3 spans 16 amino acids. Germline-derived CDR1 and CDR2 are SGHVS and FQNEAQ. CDR3 sequence: CASSPLGAATSYEQYF. The CDR3 DNA reads as TGTGCCAGCAGCCCCCTGGGAGCAGCGACATCCTACGAGCAGTACTTC.

The chain carries TRBV2 and TRBJ1-2; D perhaps matches TRBD1 (6 bases). This CDR3 has 13 amino acids. Trimming removed 6 bases at V and 3 bases at J, with 11 bases between. Looked up from germline, CDR1 is SNHLY and CDR2 is FYNNEI. CDR3 sequence (DNA): TGTGCCAGCAGGCCAGGGGATGACTATGGCTACACCTTC. This translates into CASRPGDDYGYTF.

V usage is TRBV5-1 and J usage is TRBJ1-1, with a possible D match to TRBD1 (6 bases). Trimming cost V 0 bases and J 5 bases, with 11 bases left between them. The CDR3 loop spans 14 amino acids. CDR1 and CDR2 (germline): SGHRS, YFSETQ. CDR3 DNA: TGCGCCAGCAGCTTGGGGGGGCCGGGGACTGAAGCTTTCTTT. It encodes CASSLGGPGTEAFF.

The chain links TRBV2 to TRBJ1-6; maybe TRBD1 (6 bases). The germline V gene has CDR1 SNHLY and CDR2 FYNNEI. The CDR3 runs 14 residues. The V and J ends lost 6 bases and 7 bases respectively, with 13 bases between them. CDR3 protein: CASSRDTQNSPLHF. The CDR3 DNA reads TGTGCCAGCAGCCGGGACACCCAAAATTCACCCCTCCACTTT.

The V call is TRBV20-1, the J call TRBJ2-3; unclear D gene. The CDR3 loop spans 17 amino acids. Trimming cost V 3 bases and J 1 base, with 20 bases left between them. Looked up from germline, CDR1 is DFQATT and CDR2 is SNEGSKA (reference sequence). The CDR3 bases are TGCAGTGCTAGTCGGTTTGTAGGCGGCGACGGCACAGATACGCAGTATTTT. This codes for CSASRFVGGDGTDTQYF.

The chain links TRBV14 to TRBJ1-2; a possible D gene is TRBD1 (5 bases). The ends were cut back, 0 bases at V and 4 bases at J, with 9 bases in the middle. Germline-derived CDR1 and CDR2 are SGHDN and FVKESK. The length of the CDR3 is 14 residues. As DNA, the CDR3 is TGTGCCAGCAGCCAAGACAGGAGGGGCTATGGCTACACCTTC. It specifies CASSQDRRGYGYTF. Supplemented by reference TRBV14 and TRBJ1-2, the full variable domain reads EAGVTQFPSHSVIEKGQTVTLRCDPISGHDNLYWYRRVMGKEIKFLLHFVKESKQDESGMPNNRFLAERTGGTYSTLKVQPAELEDSGVYFCASSQDRRGYGYTFGSGTRLTVV.

CDR3 sequence reads: CASSVGLFPPPVTSYNEQFF. The CDR3 bases are TGTGCCAGCAGCGTAGGCCTTTTCCCTCCACCCGTGACCTCCTACAATGAGCAGTTCTTC. V is TRBV9 and J is TRBJ2-1; D is undetermined. Trimming removed 0 bases at V and 0 bases at J, with 22 bases between. CDR3 length: 20 amino acids. CDR1 and CDR2 from the germline V gene are SGDLS and YYNGEE.

CDR3 amino acids: CASSGTGELNYGYTF. DNA for the CDR3: TGTGCCAGCAGCGGTACAGGGGAACTTAACTATGGCTACACCTTC. The chain carries TRBV5-6 and TRBJ1-2; TRBD1 matches at 7 bases. The J segment lost 1 base and the V segment lost 4 bases, leaving 7 bases of the junction unmatched. Germline loops: CDR1 SGHDT, CDR2 YYEEEE. CDR3 length: 15 amino acids.

This clone was counted a single time. The chain has TRBV7-9 and TRBJ1-4; no clear D gene. This CDR3 is built from 14 residues. Germline values: CDR1 SEHNR, CDR2 FQNEAQ (reference sequence). Between the trimmed V and J ends, which lost 6 bases and 7 bases, there was a span of 15 bases. CDR3 residues: CASSRSNVLEKLFF. CDR3 nucleotide sequence: TGTGCCAGCAGTCGATCCAACGTGCTTGAAAAACTGTTTTTT.

This sequence joins TRBV2 and TRBJ2-7, with 8 bases fitting TRBD2. After removal of 6 bases from V and 2 bases from J, the junction contained 3 bases not matched to a gene. There are 13 residues in the CDR3. The germline gives CDR1 SNHLY, CDR2 FYNNEI. This chain's CDR3 is CASSRAGAYEQYF. The CDR3 bases are TGTGCCAGCAGCCGAGCGGGGGCCTACGAGCAGTACTTC.

The genes are TRBV7-2 and TRBJ2-1; D is uncertain. V lost 8 bases and J lost 9, with 11 bases in between. CDR1 SGHTA and CDR2 FQGNSA come from the germline V gene. The CDR3 covers 11 residues. The CDR3 region is CASHGIGEQFF. CDR3 DNA sequence: TGTGCCAGCCACGGCATTGGTGAGCAGTTCTTC.

This clone was detected only a few times. Written as DNA, the CDR3 is TGTGCCAGTACACAGGGCCCGGGAAACACCATATATTTT. It is translated as CASTQGPGNTIYF. This chain joins TRBV7-9 and TRBJ1-3; possibly TRBD1 for D (6 bases). The length of the CDR3 is 13 residues. V dropped 9 bases and J dropped 4 bases, with 13 bases sitting between them. Germline CDR1 and CDR2: SEHNR and FQNEAQ (reference sequence). Combining the CDR3 with reference TRBV7-9 and TRBJ1-3 gives the whole variable domain DTGVSQNPRHKITKRGQNVTFRCDPISEHNRLYWYRQTLGQGPEFLTYFQNEAQLEKSRLLSDRFSAERPKGSFSTLEIQRTEQGDSAMYLCASTQGPGNTIYFGEGSWLTVV.

This chain links TRBV5-1 with TRBJ2-1, with TRBD1 matching over 7 bases. This CDR3 contains 15 residues. V dropped 4 bases and J dropped 1; count of bases not matched to a gene: 5. Germline V gene sequence: CDR1 SGHRS, CDR2 YFSETQ. This CDR3 is CASSLTGMSYNEQFF. The DNA of the CDR3 is TGCGCCAGCAGCCTGACAGGGATGTCCTACAATGAGCAGTTCTTC.

J is TRBJ2-3 and V is TRBV11-2; TRBD2 matches at 10 bases. The CDR3 is made up of 21 amino acids. V gave up 6 bases and J gave up 2 bases; unmatched junction bases: 23. Germline lookup yields CDR1 SGHAT and CDR2 FQNNGV. CDR3 region: CASSSLPGLARSVIPTDTQYF. In DNA, the CDR3 is TGTGCCAGCAGTTCATTACCGGGACTAGCGAGATCTGTTATACCCACAGATACGCAGTATTTT.

This clone was picked up a small number of times. The V and J genes are TRBV12-3 or TRBV12-4 and TRBJ1-6; D not certain. The CDR3 has 12 amino acids. Trimming left V 4 bases short and J 12 bases short, with 10 bases between. The chain's CDR3 is CASSSHRKPLHF. CDR3 coding DNA: TGTGCCAGCAGTTCACACAGAAAACCCCTCCACTTT.

The chain combines TRBV7-8 with TRBJ2-3, with TRBD2 as a possible D gene (5 bases). Trimming cost V 5 bases and J 0 bases, with 15 bases left between them. The length of the CDR3 is 16 residues. Germline loops: CDR1 SGHVS, CDR2 FQNEAQ. The CDR3 sequence: CASSVNVATSTDTQYF. The CDR3 coding sequence is TGTGCCAGCAGCGTCAATGTAGCGACTAGCACAGATACGCAGTATTTT.

The chain joins TRBV12-3 or TRBV12-4 to TRBJ1-1, with D uncertain. V was shortened by 0 bases and J by 1 base, with 3 bases between the two germline ends. The length of the CDR3 is 13 residues. The chain's CDR3 is CASSLAGNTEAFF. CDR3 bases: TGTGCCAGCAGTTTAGCAGGGAACACTGAAGCTTTCTTT.

The V call is TRBV10-1, the J call TRBJ1-4, with TRBD1 matching over 10 bases. In germline, CDR1 is WNHNN, CDR2 SYGVQD (reference sequence). This CDR3 region has 16 residues. The J segment lost 8 bases and the V segment lost 0 bases, leaving 6 bases of the junction unmatched. This CDR3 is CASSESGTGDGEKLFF. The CDR3, as DNA: TGCGCCAGCAGTGAGTCCGGGACAGGGGATGGAGAAAAACTGTTTTTT.

V usage is TRBV9 and J usage is TRBJ2-2; the D is unclear. This CDR3 has 13 residues. The germline V gene encodes CDR1 SGDLS and CDR2 YYNGEE. Deletions cut 0 bases from V and 7 bases from J, with 7 bases between. CDR3 loop: CASSVGIIGELFF. As DNA, the CDR3 is TGTGCCAGCAGCGTAGGTATTATCGGGGAGCTGTTTTTT.

In this sample, this clone turned up a few times. This sequence joins TRBV5-8 and TRBJ2-7, with TRBD2 matching 8 bases. Germline CDR1 is SGHTS and CDR2 is YDEGEE. J lost 3 bases, V lost 5 bases, and 7 bases had no gene match. The CDR3 extends over 14 amino acids. Written as DNA, the CDR3 is TGTGCCAGCAGGCCCCGGGGGGGAGGCTACGAGCAGTACTTC. Amino acid sequence: CASRPRGGGYEQYF.

The chain links TRBV14 to TRBJ2-1, with 7 nucleotides matching TRBD2. CDR3 length equals 14 residues. J lost 10 bases, V lost 2 bases, and 8 bases had no gene match. Germline CDR1 is SGHDN and CDR2 is FVKESK. The CDR3: CASSQWGLLAEQFF. The CDR3 bases are TGTGCCAGCAGCCAATGGGGCTTACTAGCGGAGCAGTTCTTC.

The V gene is TRBV19, the J gene TRBJ1-2; 8 positions agree with TRBD1. This CDR3 has 14 amino acids. The junction had 14 bases not matched to a gene; V was cut back by 6 bases and J by 11 bases. In germline, CDR1 is LNHDA, CDR2 SQIVND (reference sequence). Here the CDR3 reads CASSPSRDRSSYTF. The DNA of the CDR3 is TGTGCCAGTAGCCCATCACGGGACAGGTCGTCATACACCTTC. Supplemented by reference TRBV19 and TRBJ1-2, the full variable domain reads DGGITQSPKYLFRKEGQNVTLSCEQNLNHDAMYWYRQDPGQGLRLIYYSQIVNDFQKGDIAEGYSVSREKKESFPLTVTSAQKNPTAFYLCASSPSRDRSSYTFGSGTRLTVV.